Listed below are T cell receptor beta chains from one sample, sequenced in a study of CXCR3-negative and CXCR3-positive naive CD8 T cells. No DNA is given; TCRdb re-called the 5' RACE reads and lists each CDR3 protein once. The specimen's table records 45,000 to 75,000 distinct CDR3 sequences. Sequenced: naive CXCR3- CD8+ T cells from blood. Every receptor here comes from a human donor in good health. Some clones in this sample may be carry-over from other donors' samples. Each CDR3 is given with its conserved first and last residue.

>TRBJ1-2|TRBV12-3/TRBV12-4
CASSLPPGQGNYGYTF
>TRBJ2-2|TRBV5-1
CASSMDSVTGELFF
>TRBJ2-1|TRBV12-3/TRBV12-4
CASVPRRGAYNEQFF
>TRBJ2-7|TRBV7-2
CASSLATGAIYEQYF
>TRBJ1-1|TRBV21-1
CASNREFPGAFF
>TRBJ2-1|TRBV13
CASSLDTNRDLRFF
>TRBJ2-3|TRBV5-6
CASSLGSSGGRTDTQYF
>TRBJ2-1|TRBV2
CANYRDDGWSEQFF
>TRBJ2-2|TRBV12-3/TRBV12-4
CASSSPGRGSGELFF
>TRBJ1-2|TRBV18
CASSPTGTGTEDYGYTF
>TRBJ2-7|TRBV29-1
CSVVGTVPTDYEQYF
>TRBJ2-1|TRBV7-3
CASSLRGAGSNEQFF
>TRBJ2-2|TRBV29-1
CSARTGGILPGELFF
>TRBJ2-3|TRBV7-9
CASSFPLAGTTDTQYF
>TRBJ2-3|TRBV28
CASSPGLAGSTDTQYF
>TRBJ1-6|TRBV2
CASSVLVGAPGRTLHF
>TRBJ2-1|TRBV4-2
CASSQGSSGGANEQFF
>TRBJ2-3|TRBV12-3/TRBV12-4
CASSLGSTDTQYF
>TRBJ1-1|TRBV4-3
CASSQERTEEAFF
>TRBJ2-7|TRBV4-1
CASSPAGTLTYEQYF
>TRBJ1-1|TRBV4-3
CASSQAQGNTEAFF
>TRBJ2-7|TRBV12-3/TRBV12-4
CASSPTPYEQYF
>TRBJ2-5|TRBV6-2/TRBV6-3
CASRRLSGVQETQYF
>TRBJ1-2|TRBV5-6
CASSLSEGYTF
>TRBJ1-1|TRBV29-1
CSVDLKESVAFF
>TRBJ2-1|TRBV7-6
CASSLISGPNNEQFF